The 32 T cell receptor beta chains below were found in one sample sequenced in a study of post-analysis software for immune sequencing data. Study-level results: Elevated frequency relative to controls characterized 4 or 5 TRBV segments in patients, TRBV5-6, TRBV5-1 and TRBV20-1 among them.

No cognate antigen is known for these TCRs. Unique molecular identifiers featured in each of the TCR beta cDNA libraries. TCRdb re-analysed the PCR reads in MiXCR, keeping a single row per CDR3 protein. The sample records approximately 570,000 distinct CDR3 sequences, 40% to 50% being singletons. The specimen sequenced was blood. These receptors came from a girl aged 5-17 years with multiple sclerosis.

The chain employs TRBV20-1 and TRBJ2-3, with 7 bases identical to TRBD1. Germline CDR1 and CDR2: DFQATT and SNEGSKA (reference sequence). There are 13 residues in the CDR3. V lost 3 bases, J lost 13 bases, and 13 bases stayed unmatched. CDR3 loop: CSASLTLTGNEYF. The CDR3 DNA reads TGCAGTGCTAGCCTAACATTGACAGGGAACGAGTATTTT.

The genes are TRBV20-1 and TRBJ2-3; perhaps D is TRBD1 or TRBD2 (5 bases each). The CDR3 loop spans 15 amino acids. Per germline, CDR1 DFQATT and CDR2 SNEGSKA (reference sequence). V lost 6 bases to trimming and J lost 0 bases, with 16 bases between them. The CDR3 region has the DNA TGCAGTGCCCTAACTGGGGGATCTAGCACAGATACGCAGTATTTT. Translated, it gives CSALTGGSSTDTQYF.

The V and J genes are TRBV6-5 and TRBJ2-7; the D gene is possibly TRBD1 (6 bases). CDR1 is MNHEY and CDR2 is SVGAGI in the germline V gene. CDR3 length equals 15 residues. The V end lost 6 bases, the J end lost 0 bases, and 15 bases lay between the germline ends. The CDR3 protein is CASRKAQGSSYEQYF. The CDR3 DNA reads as TGTGCCAGCAGAAAGGCGCAGGGGAGCTCCTACGAGCAGTACTTC.

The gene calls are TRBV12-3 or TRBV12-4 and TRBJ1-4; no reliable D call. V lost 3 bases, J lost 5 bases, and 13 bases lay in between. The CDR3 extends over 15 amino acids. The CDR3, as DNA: TGTGCCAGCAGTTTTGGAGGGATCATCAATGAAAAACTGTTTTTT. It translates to CASSFGGIINEKLFF.

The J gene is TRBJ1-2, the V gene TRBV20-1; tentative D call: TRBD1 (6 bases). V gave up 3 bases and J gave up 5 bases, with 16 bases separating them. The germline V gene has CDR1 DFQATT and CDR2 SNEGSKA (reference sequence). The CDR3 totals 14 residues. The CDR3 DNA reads TGCAGTGCTAGGTCGGTGACAGGCGGGTATGGCTACACCTTC. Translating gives CSARSVTGGYGYTF.

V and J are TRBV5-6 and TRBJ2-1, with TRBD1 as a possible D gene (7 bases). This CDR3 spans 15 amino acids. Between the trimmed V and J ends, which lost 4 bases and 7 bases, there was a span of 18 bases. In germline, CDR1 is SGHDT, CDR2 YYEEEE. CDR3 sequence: CASSPRRGLGNEQFF. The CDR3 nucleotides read TGTGCCAGCAGCCCTAGGAGGGGGCTTGGGAATGAGCAGTTCTTC.

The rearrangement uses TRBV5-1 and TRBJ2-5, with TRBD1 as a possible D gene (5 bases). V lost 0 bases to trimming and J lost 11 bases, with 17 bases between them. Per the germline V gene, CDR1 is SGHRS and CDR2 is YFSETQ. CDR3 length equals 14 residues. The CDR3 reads CASSLGQPPMEQYF. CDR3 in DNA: TGCGCCAGCAGCTTGGGACAGCCCCCTATGGAGCAGTACTTC.

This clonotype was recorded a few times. DNA for the CDR3: TGCGCCAGCAGCCAAAACGGACTAGCGGAGGGCTACGAGCAGTACTTC. Its protein is CASSQNGLAEGYEQYF. The rearrangement joins TRBV4-1 to TRBJ2-7, with 10 bases aligning to TRBD2. The trim removed 2 bases at V and 3 bases at J, leaving 7 bases unmatched. CDR3 length: 16 amino acids. Germline V gives CDR1 MGHRA, CDR2 YSYEKL.

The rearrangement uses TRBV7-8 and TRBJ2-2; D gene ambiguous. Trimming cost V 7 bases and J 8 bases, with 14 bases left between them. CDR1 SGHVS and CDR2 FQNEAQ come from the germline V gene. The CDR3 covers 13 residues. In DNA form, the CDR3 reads TGTGCCAGCATCCTGGCTGGGTCGGGGGAGCTGTTTTTT. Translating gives CASILAGSGELFF.

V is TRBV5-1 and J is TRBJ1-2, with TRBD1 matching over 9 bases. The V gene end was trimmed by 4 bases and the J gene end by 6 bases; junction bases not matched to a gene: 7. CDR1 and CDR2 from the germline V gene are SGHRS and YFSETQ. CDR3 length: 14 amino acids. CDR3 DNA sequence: TGCGCCAGCAGCCCCACCGGGACAGGGAATGGCTACACCTTC. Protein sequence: CASSPTGTGNGYTF.

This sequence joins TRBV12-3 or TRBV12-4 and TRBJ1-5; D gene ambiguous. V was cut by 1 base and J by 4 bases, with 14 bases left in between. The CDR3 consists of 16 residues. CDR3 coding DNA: TGTGCCAGCAGTTTAGGGAGCCCCCTAGGGAATCAGCCCCAGCATTTT. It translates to CASSLGSPLGNQPQHF.

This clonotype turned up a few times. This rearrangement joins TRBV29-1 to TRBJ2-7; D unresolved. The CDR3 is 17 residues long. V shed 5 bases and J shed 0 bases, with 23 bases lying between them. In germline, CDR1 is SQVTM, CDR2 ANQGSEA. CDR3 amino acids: CSVRAPRSSGGSYEQYF. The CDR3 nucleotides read TGCAGCGTTCGGGCCCCCCGAAGTTCCGGCGGCTCCTACGAGCAGTACTTC.

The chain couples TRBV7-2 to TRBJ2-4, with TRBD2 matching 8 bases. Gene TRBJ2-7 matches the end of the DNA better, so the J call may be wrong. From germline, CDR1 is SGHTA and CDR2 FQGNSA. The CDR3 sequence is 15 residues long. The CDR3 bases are TGTGCCAGCAGCCAGGGACTAGTGGCGACCTACGAGCAGTACTTC. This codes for CASSQGLVATYEQYF.

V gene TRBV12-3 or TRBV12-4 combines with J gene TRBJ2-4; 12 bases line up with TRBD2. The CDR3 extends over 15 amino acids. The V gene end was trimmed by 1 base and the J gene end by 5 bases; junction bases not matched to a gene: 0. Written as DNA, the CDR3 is TGTGCCAGCAGTTTAGGGACTAGCGGGGAAAACATTCAGTACTTC. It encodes CASSLGTSGENIQYF.

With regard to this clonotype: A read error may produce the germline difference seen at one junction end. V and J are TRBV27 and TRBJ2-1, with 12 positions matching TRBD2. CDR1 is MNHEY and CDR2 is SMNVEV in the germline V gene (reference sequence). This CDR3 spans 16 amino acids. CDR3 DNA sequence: TGTGCCGGCAGTTCCTGGACTAGCGGGGACATGGGTGAGCAGTTCTTC. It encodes CAGSSWTSGDMGEQFF.

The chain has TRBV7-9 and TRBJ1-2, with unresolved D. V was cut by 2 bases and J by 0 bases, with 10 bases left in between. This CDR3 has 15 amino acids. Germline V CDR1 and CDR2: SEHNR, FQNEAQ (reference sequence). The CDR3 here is CASSLSDVSNYGYTF. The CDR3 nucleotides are TGTGCCAGCAGCTTATCTGACGTCTCTAACTATGGCTACACCTTC.

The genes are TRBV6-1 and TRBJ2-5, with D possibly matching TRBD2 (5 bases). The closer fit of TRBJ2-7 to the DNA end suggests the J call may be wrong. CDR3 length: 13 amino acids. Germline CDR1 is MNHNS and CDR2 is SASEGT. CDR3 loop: CASSVEDGYEQYF. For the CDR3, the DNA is TGTGCCAGCAGTGTGGAGGACGGCTACGAGCAGTACTTC.

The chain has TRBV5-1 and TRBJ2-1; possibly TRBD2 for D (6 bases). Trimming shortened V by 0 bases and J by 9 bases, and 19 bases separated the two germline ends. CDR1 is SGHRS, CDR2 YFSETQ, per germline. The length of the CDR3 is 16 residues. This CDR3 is CASSLETGTPGSEQFF. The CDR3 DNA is TGCGCCAGCAGCTTGGAAACCGGGACCCCCGGGAGTGAGCAGTTCTTC.

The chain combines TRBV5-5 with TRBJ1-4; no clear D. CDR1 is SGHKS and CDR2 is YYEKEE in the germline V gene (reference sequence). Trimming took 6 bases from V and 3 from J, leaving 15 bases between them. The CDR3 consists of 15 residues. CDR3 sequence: CASNPSGEANEKLFF. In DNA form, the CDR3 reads TGTGCCAGCAACCCCTCCGGAGAGGCTAATGAAAAACTGTTTTTT. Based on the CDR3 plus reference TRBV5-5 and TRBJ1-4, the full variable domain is DAGVTQSPTHLIKTRGQQVTLRCSPISGHKSVSWYQQVLGQGPQFIFQYYEKEERGRGNFPDRFSARQFPNYSSELNVNALLLGDSALYLCASNPSGEANEKLFFGSGTQLSVL.

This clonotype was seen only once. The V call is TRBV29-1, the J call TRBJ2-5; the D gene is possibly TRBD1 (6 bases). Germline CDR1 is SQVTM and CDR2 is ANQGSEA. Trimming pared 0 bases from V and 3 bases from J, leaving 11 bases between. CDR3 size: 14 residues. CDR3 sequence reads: CSVEDSGHEETQYF. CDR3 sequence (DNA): TGCAGCGTTGAAGATTCGGGACACGAAGAGACCCAGTACTTC. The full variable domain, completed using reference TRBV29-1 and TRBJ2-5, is SAVISQKPSRDICQRGTSLTIQCQVDSQVTMMFWYRQQPGQSLTLIATANQGSEATYESGFVIDKFPISRPNLTFSTLTVSNMSPEDSSIYLCSVEDSGHEETQYFGPGTRLLVL.

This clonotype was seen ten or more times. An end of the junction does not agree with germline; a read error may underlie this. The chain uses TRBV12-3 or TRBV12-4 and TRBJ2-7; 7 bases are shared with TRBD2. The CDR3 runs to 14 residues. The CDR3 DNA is TGCGCCAGCAGCTTGGCGGGGGAGACCTACGAGCAGTACTTC. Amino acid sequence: CASSLAGETYEQYF.

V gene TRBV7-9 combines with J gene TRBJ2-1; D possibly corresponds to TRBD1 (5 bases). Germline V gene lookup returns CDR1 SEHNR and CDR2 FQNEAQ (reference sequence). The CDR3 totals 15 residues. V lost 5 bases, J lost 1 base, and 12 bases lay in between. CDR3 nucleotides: TGTGCCAGCAGCCTACAGGTGATGTCCTACAATGAGCAGTTCTTC. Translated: CASSLQVMSYNEQFF.

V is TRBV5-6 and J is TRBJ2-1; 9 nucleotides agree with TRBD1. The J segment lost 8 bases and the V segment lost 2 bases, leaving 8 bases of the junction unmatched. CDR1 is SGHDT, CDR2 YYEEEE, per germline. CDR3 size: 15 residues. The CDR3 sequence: CASSFTTGGIYEQFF. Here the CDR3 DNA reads TGTGCCAGCAGCTTCACCACAGGGGGCATCTATGAGCAGTTCTTC.

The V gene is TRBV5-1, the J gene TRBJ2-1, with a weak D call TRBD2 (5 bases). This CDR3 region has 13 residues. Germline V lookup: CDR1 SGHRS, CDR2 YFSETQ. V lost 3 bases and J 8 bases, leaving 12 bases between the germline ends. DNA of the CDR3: TGCGCCAGCAGCTACGGGATTCGGGATGAGCAGTTCTTC. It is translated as CASSYGIRDEQFF. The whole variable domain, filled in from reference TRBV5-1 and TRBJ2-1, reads KAGVTQTPRYLIKTRGQQVTLSCSPISGHRSVSWYQQTPGQGLQFLFEYFSETQRNKGNFPGRFSGRQFSNSRSEMNVSTLELGDSALYLCASSYGIRDEQFFGPGTRLTVL.

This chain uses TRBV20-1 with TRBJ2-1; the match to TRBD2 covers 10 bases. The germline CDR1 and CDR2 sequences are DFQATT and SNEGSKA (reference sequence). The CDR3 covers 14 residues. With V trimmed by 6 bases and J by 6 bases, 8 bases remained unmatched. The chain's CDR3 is CSALLAGEGNEQFF. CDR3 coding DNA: TGCAGTGCACTGCTAGCGGGGGAGGGCAATGAGCAGTTCTTC.

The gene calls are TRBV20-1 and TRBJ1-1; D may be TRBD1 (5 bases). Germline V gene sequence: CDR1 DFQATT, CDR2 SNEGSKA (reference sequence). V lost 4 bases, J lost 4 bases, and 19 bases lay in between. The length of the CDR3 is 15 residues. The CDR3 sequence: CSATYLGGRGTEAFF. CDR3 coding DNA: TGCAGTGCTACCTACCTCGGGGGAAGAGGCACTGAAGCTTTCTTT.

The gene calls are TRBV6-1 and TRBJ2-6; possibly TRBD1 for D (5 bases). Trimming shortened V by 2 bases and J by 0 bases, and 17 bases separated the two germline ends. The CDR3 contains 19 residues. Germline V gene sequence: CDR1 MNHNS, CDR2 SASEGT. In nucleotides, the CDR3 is TGTGCCAGCAGTGAACGCACAGGCCTCCCGAGCTCTGGGGCCAACGTCCTGACTTTC. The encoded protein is CASSERTGLPSSGANVLTF.

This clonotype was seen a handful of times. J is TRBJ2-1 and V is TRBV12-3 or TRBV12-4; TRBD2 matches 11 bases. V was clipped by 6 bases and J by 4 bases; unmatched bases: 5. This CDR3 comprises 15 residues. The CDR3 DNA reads TGTGCCAGCAGCCGACTAGCGGGGCATTACAATGAGCAGTTCTTC. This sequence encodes CASSRLAGHYNEQFF.

This CDR3 reads CASSRLDSETQYF. CDR3 sequence (DNA): TGTGCCAGCAGCCGCCTGGACAGCGAGACCCAGTACTTC. This rearrangement joins TRBV14 to TRBJ2-5; D may be TRBD1 (6 bases). The CDR3 loop spans 13 amino acids. V lost 4 bases and J lost 5, with 11 bases in between. CDR1 and CDR2 from the germline V gene are SGHDN and FVKESK.

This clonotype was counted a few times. In nucleotides, the CDR3 is TGTGCCAGCAGTAACCCGACTAGCGGGAGTCTCACAGATACGCAGTATTTT. It yields the protein CASSNPTSGSLTDTQYF. J is TRBJ2-3 and V is TRBV12-3 or TRBV12-4; 12 nucleotides agree with TRBD2. The CDR3 has 17 residues. J was trimmed by 2 bases and V by 5 bases; bases with no gene match: 8.

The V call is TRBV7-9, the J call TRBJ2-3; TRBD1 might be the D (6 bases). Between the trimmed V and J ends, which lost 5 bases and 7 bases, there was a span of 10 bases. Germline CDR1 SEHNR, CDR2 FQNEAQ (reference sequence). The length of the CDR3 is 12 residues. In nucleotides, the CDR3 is TGTGCCAGCAGCCCCCAGGGGAATACGCAGTATTTT. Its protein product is CASSPQGNTQYF.

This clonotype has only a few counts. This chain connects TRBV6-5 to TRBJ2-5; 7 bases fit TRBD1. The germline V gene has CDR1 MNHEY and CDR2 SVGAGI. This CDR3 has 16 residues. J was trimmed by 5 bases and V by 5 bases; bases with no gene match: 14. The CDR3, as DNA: TGTGCCAGCAGTCAAATTCCGACAGGGTTGGTTGAGACCCAGTACTTC. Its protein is CASSQIPTGLVETQYF.